The rows below give T cell receptor beta chains drawn from one sample of a study of blood T cells in healthy people across ages. TCRdb redid the calling of the 5' RACE reads with MiXCR, one entry per CDR3 protein. The repertoire holds under 950,000 distinct CDR3 sequences, with approximately 22% as singletons. The source material was blood. The receptors were sampled from a man aged 70 or older in good health. The conserved cysteine and the conserved F or W are not part of the CDR3 here.

v_call	j_call	cdr3_aa
TRBV12-3/TRBV12-4	TRBJ2-5	ASSLGLAQYQETQY
TRBV5-5	TRBJ1-2	ASSLKQPGYT
TRBV28	TRBJ1-2	ASSERVPTLNYGYT
TRBV4-1	TRBJ2-5	ASSQEWGARGDQY
TRBV12-3/TRBV12-4	.	ASMIGTVIYEQY
TRBV2	TRBJ2-1	ASSPSGRARNEQF
TRBV2	TRBJ2-2	ASSRRGLGTGELF
TRBV25-1	.	ASSAYRDSTYEQY
TRBV12-3/TRBV12-4	TRBJ2-2	ASSLTGKDTGELF
TRBV29-1	TRBJ2-2	SVVIGGGTGELF
TRBV18	TRBJ1-4	ASSPPVPSNEKLF
TRBV5-5	TRBJ2-5	ASSLEWRGWETQY
TRBV10-1	TRBJ2-7	ASNGGTGSYEQY
TRBV24-1	.	ATSAPRGEVYNEQF
TRBV4-3	TRBJ2-1	ASSHGLAGEVYNEQF
TRBV5-5	TRBJ2-5	ASSLGTAPGETQY
TRBV29-1	TRBJ1-1	SLIGGANTEAF
TRBV20-1	TRBJ1-5	SARDAGRGGNQPQH
TRBV10-2	.	ASRDSLYSYEQY
TRBV28	TRBJ1-5	ASSYTGSNQPQH
TRBV7-3	TRBJ2-3	ASRLTSGRADTQY
TRBV4-1	TRBJ1-4	ASSQGGGRGEKLF
TRBV7-9	TRBJ2-3	ASSPNPSDTQY
TRBV13	TRBJ1-1	ATIVKGGTEAF
TRBV7-2	TRBJ1-1	ASSQDGNKNTGAF
TRBV15	TRBJ2-5	ATSRDPMETQY
TRBV19	TRBJ2-5	ASSMYRDSQETQY
TRBV7-9	TRBJ2-3	ASSFPWGGGLTDTQY
TRBV12-3/TRBV12-4	TRBJ2-7	ASSPLAGGAYEQY
TRBV28	TRBJ2-5	ASSLGLVGKTQY
TRBV11-2	.	ASSLSTAGGLGEQF
TRBV29-1	TRBJ2-1	SAAGTSGIYNEQF